Below are 8 T cell receptor beta chains sequenced from a single sample in a study of shared clonotypes between healthy human individuals. Clones were read by immunoSEQ multiplex PCR, and TCRdb kept only the in-frame ones, dropping some. The sample contains 950,000 to 1,100,000 clones, 70% to 80% of which appear only once. Input material: memory CD4+ T cells from PBMCs. Indicated subset: CD45RA-negative fraction. The receptors were sampled from a man aged 18 to 29 in good health. Some clones in this sample may be carry-over from other donors' samples.

The rearrangement uses TRBV4-2 and TRBJ1-5; weak D call: TRBD1 (6 bases). The ends were cut back, 1 base at V and 0 bases at J, with 19 bases in the middle. The germline V gene encodes CDR1 LGHNA and CDR2 YNFKEQ. CDR3 length equals 19 residues. The CDR3 reads CASSQVGTPGSASNQPQHF. CDR3 DNA: TGTGCCAGCAGCCAAGTCGGGACACCGGGAAGTGCTAGCAATCAGCCCCAGCATTTT.

This clone has only one observation. The chain links TRBV7-9 to TRBJ1-4; D uncertain. Germline CDR1 is SEHNR and CDR2 is FQNEAQ (reference sequence). Deletions cut 5 bases from V and 7 bases from J, with 20 bases between. The CDR3 contains 16 residues. For the CDR3, the DNA is TGTGCCAGCAGCCGACTTACAACCGGACGGGGTGAAAAACTGTTTTTT. This gives the protein CASSRLTTGRGEKLFF.

In this sample, this clone turned up a few times. The J gene is TRBJ1-5, the V gene TRBV18, with D unresolved. Germline CDR1 is KGHSH and CDR2 is LQKENI. The CDR3 is made up of 13 amino acids. The V end was cut by 4 bases, the J end by 0 bases, with 4 bases between. CDR3 sequence (DNA): TGTGCCAGCTCACTAGGTAGCAATCAGCCCCAGCATTTT. Amino acid sequence: CASSLGSNQPQHF.

The sample holds one count of this clone. The J gene is TRBJ2-3, the V gene TRBV4-1; tentative D call: TRBD2 (6 bases). V gave up 4 bases and J gave up 5 bases, with 10 bases separating them. CDR1 and CDR2 from the germline V gene are MGHRA and YSYEKL. The CDR3 totals 13 residues. The CDR3: CASSLAGIDTQYF. The CDR3 DNA sequence: TGCGCCAGCAGCCTCGCGGGGATAGATACGCAGTATTTT.

The J gene is TRBJ2-2, the V gene TRBV7-3; 7 bases line up with TRBD1. V lost 4 bases and J lost 0; bases outside the gene matches: 5. Germline CDR1 SGHTA, CDR2 FQGTGA. CDR3 length equals 16 residues. DNA for the CDR3: TGTGCCAGCAGCTCCCACAGGGGACCGAACACCGGGGAGCTGTTTTTT. Its translation: CASSSHRGPNTGELFF.

The V gene is TRBV5-1, the J gene TRBJ2-2, with D maybe TRBD1 (5 bases). Trimming left V 3 bases short and J 3 bases short, with 9 bases between. Per the germline V gene, CDR1 is SGHRS and CDR2 is YFSETQ. This CDR3 is 14 amino acids long. CDR3 DNA sequence: TGCGCCAGCAGCTCAACCAGGGACACCGGGGAGCTGTTTTTT. Amino acids: CASSSTRDTGELFF.

This clone occurred a few times. The chain employs TRBV5-1 and TRBJ2-4; D unresolved. V dropped 4 bases and J dropped 2 bases, with 13 bases sitting between them. The germline gives CDR1 SGHRS, CDR2 YFSETQ. The CDR3 is 15 residues long. In nucleotides, the CDR3 is TGCGCCAGCAGCCTGGAAGCAGTGACCAAAAACATTCAGTACTTC. Translating gives CASSLEAVTKNIQYF. Filled out from reference TRBV5-1 and TRBJ2-4, the complete variable domain reads KAGVTQTPRYLIKTRGQQVTLSCSPISGHRSVSWYQQTPGQGLQFLFEYFSETQRNKGNFPGRFSGRQFSNSRSEMNVSTLELGDSALYLCASSLEAVTKNIQYFGAGTRLSVL.

The V gene is TRBV7-2, the J gene TRBJ2-5, with TRBD2 matching over 9 bases. This CDR3 region has 16 residues. V trimming: 0 bases; J trimming: 4 bases; junction bases outside the gene matches: 6. Germline V gene sequence: CDR1 SGHTA, CDR2 FQGNSA. This CDR3 is CASSLAKREVTETQYF. DNA for the CDR3: TGTGCCAGCAGCTTAGCCAAGCGGGAGGTTACAGAGACCCAGTACTTC.